This entry lists 24 T cell receptor beta chains sequenced from one sample in a study of cytomegalovirus exposure and HLA in healthy donors. The PCR made use of 60 Vbeta and 13 Jbeta primers. Assay used: immunoSEQ multiplex PCR; TCRdb lists only in-frame clones, some missing. The table lists fewer than 200,000 clones, around 80% of them singletons. Material: PBMCs. The receptors stem from a human donor in good health.

The rearrangement links TRBV11-3 to TRBJ2-7; the match to TRBD1 covers 7 bases. Germline CDR1 and CDR2: SGHNT and YENEEA. V gave up 2 bases and J gave up 1 base; unmatched junction bases: 2. This CDR3 has 14 amino acids. CDR3 nucleotides: TGTGCCAGCAGCTTATCAGGGGGTTCCTACGAGCAGTACTTC. It specifies CASSLSGGSYEQYF.

This chain uses TRBV19 with TRBJ1-4; D may be TRBD1 (6 bases). This CDR3 is 15 amino acids long. Germline V CDR1 and CDR2: LNHDA, SQIVND (reference sequence). Trimming cost V 5 bases and J 7 bases, with 17 bases left between them. CDR3 sequence (DNA): TGTGCCAGTAGTGGCGTAGACAGGATAAGTGAAAAACTGTTTTTT. This translates into CASSGVDRISEKLFF.

The chain carries TRBV25-1 and TRBJ2-7, with a possible D match to TRBD2 (5 bases). The germline V and J ends were trimmed by 2 bases and 9 bases, with 11 bases remaining between them. Germline V gene sequence: CDR1 MGHDK, CDR2 SYGVNS. This CDR3 region has 12 residues. CDR3 nucleotide sequence: TGTGCCAGCAGTGAACCCCGGGGATTGCAGTACTTC. Encoded protein: CASSEPRGLQYF.

The DNA of the CDR3 is TGTGCCAGCAGAGCGGGGCTGAACACCGGGGAGCTGTTTTTT. This gives the protein CASRAGLNTGELFF. This sequence joins TRBV9 and TRBJ2-2; 7 bases are a match to TRBD2. With V trimmed by 5 bases and J by 1 base, 2 bases remained unmatched. Germline-derived CDR1 and CDR2 are SGDLS and YYNGEE. This CDR3 is 14 amino acids long.

This clone was seen a handful of times. The chain uses TRBV2 and TRBJ1-2, with 9 positions matching TRBD1. In germline, CDR1 is SNHLY, CDR2 FYNNEI. This CDR3 contains 15 residues. V lost 1 base and J lost 8; bases outside the gene matches: 8. The CDR3 loop reads CASSEVGTGRFGYTF. CDR3 DNA: TGTGCCAGCAGTGAAGTTGGGACAGGGAGATTCGGCTACACCTTC.

The CDR3 region is CASSRGQPQHF. The CDR3 DNA follows: TGTGCCAGCAGCAGGGGCCAGCCCCAGCATTTT. This sequence joins TRBV5-8 and TRBJ1-5; possible D gene TRBD1, 5 bases. Trimming shortened V by 4 bases and J by 7 bases, and 6 bases separated the two germline ends. From germline, CDR1 is SGHTS and CDR2 YDEGEE. This CDR3 region has 11 residues.

V is TRBV7-9 and J is TRBJ2-6; no reliable D call. V was shortened by 1 base and J by 7 bases, with 14 bases between the two germline ends. Germline lookup yields CDR1 SEHNR and CDR2 FQNEAQ (reference sequence). This CDR3 contains 16 residues. CDR3 in amino acids: CASSLGQSSGANVLTF. In DNA form, the CDR3 reads TGTGCCAGCAGCTTAGGTCAGTCCTCAGGCGCCAACGTCCTGACTTTC.

The V gene is TRBV28, the J gene TRBJ1-2, with a tentative D call TRBD1 (5 bases). Trimming cost V 6 bases and J 0 bases, with 11 bases left between them. The CDR3 contains 14 residues. Germline V gives CDR1 MDHEN, CDR2 SYDVKM. CDR3 DNA: TGTGCCAGCAGCCTAGACAGTACTAACTATGGCTACACCTTC. Translation gives CASSLDSTNYGYTF.

V and J are TRBV19 and TRBJ1-1; 9 bases are shared with TRBD1. The J segment lost 2 bases and the V segment lost 6 bases, leaving 7 bases of the junction unmatched. Germline CDR1 reads LNHDA; CDR2 reads SQIVND (reference sequence). This CDR3 comprises 15 residues. Here the CDR3 reads CASRSRDRANTEAFF. The CDR3 DNA reads as TGTGCCAGTAGATCTAGGGACAGGGCCAACACTGAAGCTTTCTTT.

The rearrangement links TRBV5-6 to TRBJ1-1; D may be TRBD1 (6 bases). Germline V CDR1 and CDR2: SGHDT, YYEEEE. The V gene lost 2 bases and the J gene lost 8 bases, with 16 bases spanning the gap. The CDR3 extends over 14 amino acids. The CDR3 region is CASSFMGARREAFF. DNA of the CDR3: TGTGCCAGCAGCTTTATGGGGGCCCGTAGAGAAGCTTTCTTT.

This rearrangement joins TRBV28 to TRBJ1-2, with a possible D match to TRBD1 (5 bases). Germline CDR1 reads MDHEN; CDR2 reads SYDVKM. V was cut by 6 bases and J by 7 bases, with 18 bases left in between. The length of the CDR3 is 14 residues. CDR3 bases: TGTGCCAGCAGCCCTGACCCGACAGCCGGTGGCTACACCTTC. It yields the protein CASSPDPTAGGYTF.

This sequence joins TRBV7-2 and TRBJ2-5; 9 positions match TRBD1. The CDR3 covers 14 residues. The V segment lost 5 bases and the J segment 5 bases; nucleotides outside the gene matches: 6. CDR1 and CDR2 from the germline V gene are SGHTA and FQGNSA. CDR3 residues: CASSTRTGVETQYF. CDR3 bases: TGTGCCAGCAGCACCAGGACAGGGGTGGAGACCCAGTACTTC.

The chain recombines TRBV5-1 with TRBJ2-2, with a weak D call TRBD2 (5 bases). The V gene's germline CDR1 is SGHRS and CDR2 YFSETQ. V was shortened by 0 bases and J by 7 bases, with 7 bases between the two germline ends. CDR3 length equals 13 residues. For the CDR3, the DNA is TGCGCCAGCAGCTTGGGGACTTACGGGGAGCTGTTTTTT. It translates to CASSLGTYGELFF.

This clone was seen only a few times. This rearrangement joins TRBV7-2 to TRBJ1-1; TRBD1 matches 8 bases. Losses at the gene ends were 4 bases for V and 4 bases for J; bases not matched to a gene: 8. CDR3 length: 15 amino acids. Germline V CDR1 and CDR2: SGHTA, FQGNSA. The CDR3 nucleotides read TGTGCCAGCAGCTCCGTGACAGGGGTCGGCACTGAAGCTTTCTTT. This translates into CASSSVTGVGTEAFF.

The V and J genes are TRBV7-2 and TRBJ2-3, with TRBD2 matching 13 bases. The CDR3 has 15 amino acids. J gave up 0 bases and V 10 bases, and 4 bases lay outside the gene matches. The V gene's germline CDR1 is SGHTA and CDR2 FQGNSA. The DNA of the CDR3 is TGTGCCACTATGACTAGCGGGGGGAGCACAGATACGCAGTATTTT. It translates to CATMTSGGSTDTQYF.

V gene TRBV4-3 combines with J gene TRBJ1-2, with 7 bases fitting TRBD1. The CDR3 is made up of 13 amino acids. The V and J ends lost 3 bases and 2 bases, in that order; junction bases with no gene match: 0. Germline CDR1 reads LGHNA; CDR2 reads YSLEER. The DNA for the CDR3 is TGCGCCAGCAGCCAGGGACAGAACTATGGCTACACCTTC. It codes for CASSQGQNYGYTF.

The chain combines TRBV7-8 with TRBJ1-4; no clear D gene. Trimming shortened V by 7 bases and J by 0 bases, and 12 bases separated the two germline ends. Germline V gene sequence: CDR1 SGHVS, CDR2 FQNEAQ. This CDR3 is built from 15 residues. The CDR3, as DNA: TGTGCCAGCACCGAACAACCTGCAACTAATGAAAAACTGTTTTTT. This sequence encodes CASTEQPATNEKLFF.

The chain has TRBV15 and TRBJ2-5; tentative D call: TRBD1 (6 bases). The CDR3 extends over 15 amino acids. Germline CDR1 LNHNV, CDR2 YYDKDF (reference sequence). Trimming stripped 0 bases from V and 7 bases from J, with 15 bases between. The CDR3 sequence: CATSRDRETGSTQYF. The CDR3 bases are TGTGCCACCAGCAGAGATCGGGAAACAGGGTCGACCCAGTACTTC.

A few counts support this clone. The rearrangement links TRBV5-1 to TRBJ2-1, with D perhaps TRBD2 (6 bases). CDR1 and CDR2 from the germline V gene are SGHRS and YFSETQ. The CDR3 runs 17 residues. V was shortened by 0 bases and J by 1 base, with 14 bases between the two germline ends. CDR3 sequence reads: CASSLAGAGPSYNEQFF. The DNA of the CDR3 is TGCGCCAGCAGCTTGGCTGGCGCGGGGCCATCCTACAATGAGCAGTTCTTC.

This clone showed up just a few times. V usage is TRBV5-6 and J usage is TRBJ2-2; TRBD2 agrees at 8 bases. Trimming at V came to 2 bases and at J to 2 bases, leaving 2 bases not matched to a gene. The CDR3 covers 15 residues. CDR1 is SGHDT and CDR2 is YYEEEE in the germline V gene. CDR3 sequence reads: CASSLAGANTGELFF. Written as DNA, the CDR3 is TGTGCCAGCAGCTTAGCGGGGGCCAACACCGGGGAGCTGTTTTTT.

This clone appeared once. V gene TRBV2 combines with J gene TRBJ2-1; 10 nucleotides align to TRBD2. The CDR3 has 16 amino acids. CDR1 is SNHLY and CDR2 is FYNNEI in the germline V gene. The trim removed 3 bases at V and 8 bases at J, leaving 10 bases unmatched. The CDR3, as DNA: TGTGCCAGCAGTGAGGGAGCGGGGGGGCCTTTCGATGAGCAGTTCTTC. Amino acid sequence: CASSEGAGGPFDEQFF.

V usage is TRBV10-3 and J usage is TRBJ2-6; D ambiguous. Germline V CDR1 and CDR2: ENHRY, SYGVKD. V was shortened by 4 bases and J by 2 bases, with 6 bases between the two germline ends. The length of the CDR3 is 14 residues. The CDR3 nucleotides are TGTGCCATCAGTGCCAGGACTGGGGCCAACGTCCTGACTTTC. This codes for CAISARTGANVLTF.

The rearrangement joins TRBV11-2 to TRBJ2-1, with a possible D match to TRBD1 (7 bases). Germline values: CDR1 SGHAT, CDR2 FQNNGV. The CDR3 totals 15 residues. Trimming left V 5 bases short and J 0 bases short, with 11 bases between. The CDR3 sequence is CASSRQGGSYNEQFF. The DNA for the CDR3 is TGTGCCAGCAGCCGACAGGGAGGCTCCTACAATGAGCAGTTCTTC.

This chain uses TRBV14 with TRBJ2-2; D is unresolved. V was cut by 5 bases and J by 4 bases, with 5 bases left in between. Germline V gene sequence: CDR1 SGHDN, CDR2 FVKESK. This CDR3 region has 12 residues. The DNA for the CDR3 is TGTGCCAGCAGCAGCACCACCGGGGAGCTGTTTTTT. This translates into CASSSTTGELFF.